Presented here are 15 T cell receptor beta chains from one specimen sequenced in a study of shared clonotypes between healthy human individuals. The data were produced by immunoSEQ multiplex PCR, yet TCRdb's version contains in-frame clones alone and is incomplete. The table has roughly 1 million clones, about 70% seen once. Sequences were obtained from memory CD4+ T cells sorted from blood. Subset indicated: CD45RA-negative fraction. The receptors here all came from a man between 18 and 35 years old in good health.

This clone was counted a few times. V and J are TRBV5-4 and TRBJ2-1, with TRBD1 matching 8 bases. V trimming: 0 bases; J trimming: 4 bases; junction bases outside the gene matches: 3. This CDR3 is built from 15 residues. In germline, CDR1 is SGHNT, CDR2 YYREEE (reference sequence). This CDR3 is CASSLGTGQYNEQFF. CDR3 DNA: TGTGCCAGCAGCTTGGGGACAGGGCAGTACAATGAGCAGTTCTTC.

The chain recombines TRBV5-6 with TRBJ2-5; D possibly matches TRBD1 or TRBD2 (5 bases each). Germline V gives CDR1 SGHDT, CDR2 YYEEEE. Trimming took off 3 bases at V and 1 base at J, with 10 bases between the two ends. The CDR3 spans 14 residues. The CDR3 reads CASSWAGTQETQYF. The CDR3 DNA is TGTGCCAGCAGCTGGGCAGGGACCCAAGAGACCCAGTACTTC.

The chain uses TRBV27 and TRBJ1-5; D gene unclear. CDR3 length: 13 residues. Trimming took off 10 bases at V and 4 bases at J, with 14 bases between the two ends. Germline V lookup: CDR1 MNHEY, CDR2 SMNVEV (reference sequence). The CDR3, as DNA: TGTGCCACCGCCGTCGGGCGGAATCAGCCCCAGCATTTT. This gives the protein CATAVGRNQPQHF.

V and J are TRBV28 and TRBJ2-5; 9 bases match TRBD2. V shed 2 bases and J 5 bases; nucleotides not matched to a gene: 9. This CDR3 has 16 residues. From germline, CDR1 is MDHEN and CDR2 SYDVKM. DNA for the CDR3: TGTGCCAGCAGTTTAGGGGGCCAACTAGCGGGCGAGACCCAGTACTTC. It translates to CASSLGGQLAGETQYF.

This chain uses TRBV7-8 with TRBJ2-1, with unresolved D. V lost 2 bases and J 0 bases, leaving 11 bases between the germline ends. The germline CDR1 and CDR2 sequences are SGHVS and FQNEAQ. The CDR3 is made up of 16 amino acids. The CDR3 DNA is TGTGCCAGCAGCTTACCGGAAATTCGCTCCTACAATGAGCAGTTCTTC. Encoded protein: CASSLPEIRSYNEQFF.

The genes are TRBV18 and TRBJ1-5; no clear D. Trimming removed 0 bases from V and 2 bases from J, with 11 bases in between. Germline CDR1 and CDR2: KGHSH and LQKENI. The CDR3 is made up of 16 amino acids. The CDR3 DNA reads as TGTGCCAGCTCACCACCGTTTTGGGGAGGCAATCAGCCCCAGCATTTT. This sequence encodes CASSPPFWGGNQPQHF.

The chain is built from TRBV5-4 and TRBJ1-1; 8 bases line up with TRBD1. The germline gives CDR1 SGHNT, CDR2 YYREEE (reference sequence). The ends lost 2 bases at V and 0 bases at J; junction bases unmatched: 9. This CDR3 region has 17 residues. This chain's CDR3 is CASSLGTGGTVNTEAFF. As DNA, the CDR3 is TGTGCCAGCAGCTTAGGAACAGGGGGTACCGTGAACACTGAAGCTTTCTTT.

The gene calls are TRBV5-1 and TRBJ2-3; D may be TRBD2 (6 bases). The germline V and J ends were trimmed by 4 bases and 4 bases, with 19 bases remaining between them. The CDR3 consists of 16 residues. Germline V gives CDR1 SGHRS, CDR2 YFSETQ. The CDR3: CASSPLWQGGPDTQYF. The CDR3 DNA reads TGCGCCAGCAGCCCGCTATGGCAGGGAGGCCCAGATACGCAGTATTTT.

CDR3 in DNA: TGTGCCAGCAGACCTACAGGGGATCGAAACACCATATATTTT. Translating it yields CASRPTGDRNTIYF. This sequence joins TRBV27 and TRBJ1-3, with 7 nucleotides matching TRBD1. The ends lost 6 bases at V and 5 bases at J; junction bases unmatched: 7. This CDR3 contains 14 residues. Germline V gives CDR1 MNHEY, CDR2 SMNVEV (reference sequence).

The V gene is TRBV2, the J gene TRBJ2-1; D unresolved. The CDR3 totals 15 residues. Germline V gene lookup returns CDR1 SNHLY and CDR2 FYNNEI. V lost 2 bases and J lost 4, with 12 bases in between. The CDR3: CASSESSFLYNEQFF. CDR3 DNA sequence: TGTGCCAGCAGTGAATCTTCATTCCTATACAATGAGCAGTTCTTC.

This chain links TRBV30 with TRBJ1-5; TRBD1 is a possible D gene (5 bases). CDR1 and CDR2 from the germline V gene are GTSNPN and SVGIG (reference sequence). V lost 1 base and J 3 bases, leaving 13 bases between the germline ends. The length of the CDR3 is 15 residues. The CDR3 DNA reads as TGTGCCTGGAGTGGTTCAGGGTCTCACAATCAGCCCCAGCATTTT. Its translation: CAWSGSGSHNQPQHF.

The table lists this clone with a few counts. The rearrangement uses TRBV5-5 and TRBJ1-2; tentative D call: TRBD1 (5 bases). Trimming shortened V by 0 bases and J by 9 bases, and 18 bases separated the two germline ends. This CDR3 has 15 residues. CDR1 is SGHKS, CDR2 YYEKEE, per germline (reference sequence). The CDR3, as DNA: TGTGCCAGCAGCTTGGAGGGAGGGGCGCAGCCCCGCTACACCTTC. Translation gives CASSLEGGAQPRYTF. Together with reference TRBV5-5 and TRBJ1-2, the CDR3 gives the full variable domain: DAGVTQSPTHLIKTRGQQVTLRCSPISGHKSVSWYQQVLGQGPQFIFQYYEKEERGRGNFPDRFSARQFPNYSSELNVNALLLGDSALYLCASSLEGGAQPRYTFGSGTRLTVV.

The table lists this clone with a few counts. The same CDR3 can be traced to other DNA sequences in this sample. The V and J genes are TRBV30 and TRBJ1-1, with D possibly matching TRBD1 (5 bases). V lost 2 bases to trimming and J lost 1 base, with 8 bases between them. The CDR3 has 13 amino acids. The germline V gene encodes CDR1 GTSNPN and CDR2 SVGIG (reference sequence). The CDR3 DNA follows: TGTGCCTGGAGTCCTCAGGGGAACACTGAAGCTTTCTTT. Translation: CAWSPQGNTEAFF.

This clone was observed a single time. The rearrangement joins TRBV7-2 to TRBJ2-7; 9 nucleotides match TRBD1. V shed 1 base, J shed 5 bases, and the junction held 6 bases outside the gene matches. The CDR3 has 15 amino acids. The germline gives CDR1 SGHTA, CDR2 FQGNSA. In DNA form, the CDR3 reads TGTGCCAGCAGCTTAGGGGGGACAGGGAACGACGAGCAGTACTTC. The encoded protein is CASSLGGTGNDEQYF.

This sequence joins TRBV5-8 and TRBJ2-6; no reliable D call. The germline CDR1 and CDR2 sequences are SGHTS and YDEGEE. CDR3 size: 15 residues. The V gene lost 4 bases and the J gene lost 1 base, with 9 bases spanning the gap. As DNA, the CDR3 is TGTGCCAGCAGCATAGACACATCTGGGGCCAACGTCCTGACTTTC. It is translated as CASSIDTSGANVLTF.